Listed below are T cell receptor beta chains from one sample, sequenced in a study of T cell repertoires in cytomegalovirus infection. TCRdb analysed the reads with MiXCR anew, one entry per CDR3 protein. The sample contains around 740,000 distinct CDR3 sequences, 35% to 45% of which appear only once. Sample: PBMCs. These receptors all come from a human donor in good health (CMV status not recorded). Some clones in this sample may be carry-over from other donors' samples. Each CDR3 is given with its conserved first and last residue. The D gene is left open where the match is weak. Clone size is not always given. Where it is, it says once, few, many or a class for expanded clones.

V gene	clone size	J gene	D gene	CDR3 protein	CDR3 DNA
TRBV6-5	few	TRBJ2-5	TRBD2	CASSYSIGSLAGRETQYF	TGTGCCAGCAGTTACTCGATCGGCAGCCTAGCGGGGCGGGAGACCCAGTACTTC
TRBV10-3	-	TRBJ2-1	TRBD1	CAISGQGFGNEQFF	TGTGCCATCAGCGGACAGGGTTTTGGCAATGAGCAGTTCTTC
TRBV6-1	many	TRBJ2-1	-	CASSGRKLGGENEQFF	TGTGCCAGCAGTGGCAGAAAGCTGGGCGGGGAGAATGAGCAGTTCTTC
TRBV7-2	few	TRBJ1-3	-	CASSSSAISGNTIYF	TGTGCCAGCAGCTCTTCTGCGATCTCTGGAAACACCATATATTTT
TRBV7-9	few	TRBJ2-7	-	CASSLRQGGIPYEQYF	TGTGCCAGCAGCTTAAGGCAGGGGGGTATCCCCTACGAGCAGTACTTC
TRBV19	few	TRBJ2-7	-	CASSSRQPYEQYF	TGTGCCAGTAGTTCGAGACAGCCCTACGAGCAGTACTTC
TRBV11-2	once	TRBJ2-7	TRBD1	CASSNRGDEQYF	TGTGCCAGCAGCAACAGGGGGGACGAGCAGTACTTC
TRBV15	-	TRBJ2-3	TRBD1	CATSRDLPGQGAGTQYF	TGTGCCACCAGCAGAGACCTACCGGGACAGGGGGCTGGTACGCAGTATTTT
TRBV7-2	many	TRBJ2-5	TRBD2	CASSLGAGGPSETQYF	TGTGCCAGCAGCTTAGGAGCGGGAGGGCCTTCTGAGACCCAGTACTTC
TRBV7-2	few	TRBJ2-7	TRBD2	CASSRDGLGEQYF	TGTGCCAGCAGCCGGGACGGACTAGGGGAGCAGTACTTC
TRBV19	few	TRBJ1-6	-	CAPNSPLHF	TGTGCCCCCAATTCACCCCTCCACTTT
TRBV12-3/TRBV12-4	-	TRBJ1-1	-	CASRLKQGGNTEAFF	TGTGCCAGCAGGCTTAAACAGGGTGGCAACACTGAAGCTTTCTTT
TRBV12-3/TRBV12-4	-	TRBJ2-3	TRBD2	CASSSRLAAAITDTQYF	TGTGCCAGCAGTTCCCGACTAGCGGCAGCCATTACAGATACGCAGTATTTT
TRBV7-4	few	TRBJ1-2	-	CASSLLDSDYGYTF	TGTGCCAGCAGCCTACTCGACAGCGACTATGGCTACACCTTC
TRBV19	few	TRBJ1-5	-	CASQPDWGSNQPQHF	TGTGCCAGTCAACCTGACTGGGGGAGCAATCAGCCCCAGCATTTT
TRBV11-2	-	TRBJ1-1	TRBD1	CASSLGWGQGNTEAFF	TGTGCCAGCAGCTTAGGGTGGGGACAGGGGAATACTGAAGCTTTCTTT
TRBV6-6	-	TRBJ2-1	TRBD2	CASRGLAGGAYNEQFF	TGTGCCAGCAGGGGGTTAGCGGGAGGTGCTTACAATGAGCAGTTCTTC
TRBV9	-	TRBJ2-1	TRBD2	CASSVSGGITYNEQFF	TGTGCCAGCAGCGTTAGCGGGGGCATTACCTACAATGAGCAGTTCTTC
TRBV4-2	-	TRBJ1-1	-	CASSQGSGSLNTEAFF	TGTGCCAGCAGCCAAGGGTCCGGCTCTCTGAACACTGAAGCTTTCTTT
TRBV28	few	TRBJ2-3	-	CASSLTPSATDTQYF	TGTGCCAGCAGTTTAACCCCTAGCGCTACAGATACGCAGTATTTT
TRBV18	few	TRBJ2-5	-	CASSPQPGTGHGETQYF	TGTGCCAGCTCCCCGCAACCCGGCACTGGGCATGGAGAGACCCAGTACTTC
TRBV11-2	few	TRBJ2-4	-	CASTQTTGSGAAKNIQYF	TGTGCCAGCACCCAAACGACCGGGTCCGGGGCTGCCAAAAACATTCAGTACTTC
TRBV7-2	few	TRBJ2-7	-	CASSLAISRSYEQYF	TGTGCCAGCAGCTTAGCGATCTCCAGGTCCTACGAGCAGTACTTC
TRBV7-9	-	TRBJ1-2	-	CASSYPRSPSGYTF	TGTGCCAGCAGCTACCCACGGAGCCCCTCTGGCTACACCTTC
TRBV6-1	-	TRBJ2-2	TRBD2	CASGEEASGTGELFF	TGTGCCAGTGGTGAAGAGGCTAGCGGCACCGGGGAGCTGTTTTTT